This is a list of T cell receptor beta chains from one sample in a study of control samples from healthy donors and cancer patients. Measured with immunoSEQ multiplex PCR; TCRdb has only the in-frame clones, and not every one. The sample carries about 170,000 clones, 93% recorded once. The sequenced sample consisted of blood. Every receptor here comes from a woman aged 55-69 years in good health. Each CDR3 is given with its conserved first and last residue.

v_call | cdr3_aa
TRBV9 | CASSAIGLAGGPPRWDEQFF
TRBV25-1 | CASSEYWPTNEKLFF
TRBV7-2 | CASSPFGLADNTGELFF
TRBV12-3/TRBV12-4 | CASSFLGGGYTF
TRBV30 | CAWSSGSRNQPQHF
TRBV29-1 | CSVSRSGTGVIF
TRBV7-2 | CASSSQGDTEAFF
TRBV3-1/TRBV3-2 | CASSQVFPSGRSSYNSPLHF
TRBV12-3/TRBV12-4 | CASSLGLNTEAFF
TRBV6-1 | CASSDRDFRTDTQYF
TRBV24-1 | CATSDANLGGNEQFF
TRBV4-3 | CASSQLGTSGGETQYF
TRBV6-5 | CASSYQPGQGASF
TRBV6-5 | CASSMGQTRTDTQYF
TRBV2 | CATSQVRQYF
TRBV29-1 | CSVETPLGYTF